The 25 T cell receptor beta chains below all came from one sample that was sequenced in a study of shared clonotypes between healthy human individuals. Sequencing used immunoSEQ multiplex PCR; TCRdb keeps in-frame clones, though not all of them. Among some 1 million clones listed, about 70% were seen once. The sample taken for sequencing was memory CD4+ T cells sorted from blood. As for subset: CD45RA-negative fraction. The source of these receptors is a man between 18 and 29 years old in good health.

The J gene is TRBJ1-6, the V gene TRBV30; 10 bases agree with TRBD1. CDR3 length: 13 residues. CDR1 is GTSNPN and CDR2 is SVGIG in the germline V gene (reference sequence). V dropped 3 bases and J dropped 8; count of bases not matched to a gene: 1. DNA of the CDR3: TGTGCCTGGAGGGGGACAGGGGATTCACCCCTCCACTTT. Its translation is CAWRGTGDSPLHF.

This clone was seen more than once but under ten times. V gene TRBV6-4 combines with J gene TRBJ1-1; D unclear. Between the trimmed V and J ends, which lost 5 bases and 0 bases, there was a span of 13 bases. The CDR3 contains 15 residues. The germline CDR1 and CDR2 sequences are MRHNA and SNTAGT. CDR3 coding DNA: TGTGCCAGCAGTCCCAGCCCGGGCATGAACACTGAAGCTTTCTTT. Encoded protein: CASSPSPGMNTEAFF.

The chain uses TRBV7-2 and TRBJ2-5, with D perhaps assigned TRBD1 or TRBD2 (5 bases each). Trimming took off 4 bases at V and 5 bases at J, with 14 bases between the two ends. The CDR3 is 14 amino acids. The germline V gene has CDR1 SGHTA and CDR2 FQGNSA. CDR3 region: CASSYRGALETQYF. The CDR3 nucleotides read TGTGCCAGCAGCTACCGAGGGGCGTTGGAGACCCAGTACTTC.

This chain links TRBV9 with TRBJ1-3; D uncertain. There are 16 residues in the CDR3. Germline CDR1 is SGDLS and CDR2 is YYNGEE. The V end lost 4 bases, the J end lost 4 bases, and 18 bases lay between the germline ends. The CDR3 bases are TGTGCCAGCAGCACCTCACAGTTACCTGGGGGAAACACCATATATTTT. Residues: CASSTSQLPGGNTIYF. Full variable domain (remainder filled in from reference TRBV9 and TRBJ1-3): DSGVTQTPKHLITATGQRVTLRCSPRSGDLSVYWYQQSLDQGLQFLIQYYNGEERAKGNILERFSAQQFPDLHSELNLSSLELGDSALYFCASSTSQLPGGNTIYFGEGSWLTVV.

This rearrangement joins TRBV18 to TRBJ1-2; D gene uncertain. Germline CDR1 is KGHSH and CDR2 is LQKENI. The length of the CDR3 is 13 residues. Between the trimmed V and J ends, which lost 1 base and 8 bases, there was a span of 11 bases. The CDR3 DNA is TGTGCCAGCTCACCACTATCCCCGCGAGGCTACACCTTC. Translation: CASSPLSPRGYTF.

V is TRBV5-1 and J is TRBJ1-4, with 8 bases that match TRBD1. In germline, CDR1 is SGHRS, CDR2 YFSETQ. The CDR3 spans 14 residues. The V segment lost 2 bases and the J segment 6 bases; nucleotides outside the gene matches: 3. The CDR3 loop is CASSFAGGDEKLFF. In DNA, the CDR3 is TGCGCCAGCAGCTTCGCAGGGGGCGATGAAAAACTGTTTTTT.

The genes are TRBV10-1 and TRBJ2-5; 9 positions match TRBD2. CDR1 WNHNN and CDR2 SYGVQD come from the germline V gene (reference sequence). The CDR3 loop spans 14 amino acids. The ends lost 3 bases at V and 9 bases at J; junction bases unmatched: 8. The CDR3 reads CASSDGGGDTAQYF. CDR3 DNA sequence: TGCGCCAGCAGTGATGGCGGGGGGGATACGGCCCAGTACTTC.

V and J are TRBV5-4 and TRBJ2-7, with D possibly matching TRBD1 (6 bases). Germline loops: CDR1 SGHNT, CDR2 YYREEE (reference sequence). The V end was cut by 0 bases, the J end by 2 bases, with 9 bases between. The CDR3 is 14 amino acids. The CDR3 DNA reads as TGTGCCAGCAGCTTGGAAGGGGGTCCCTACGAGCAGTACTTC. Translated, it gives CASSLEGGPYEQYF.

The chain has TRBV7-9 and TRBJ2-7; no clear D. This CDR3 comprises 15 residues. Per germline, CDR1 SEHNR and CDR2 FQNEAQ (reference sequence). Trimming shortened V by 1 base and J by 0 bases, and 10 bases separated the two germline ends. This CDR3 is CASSLVSQGSYEQYF. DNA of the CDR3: TGTGCCAGCAGCTTAGTATCGCAAGGCTCCTACGAGCAGTACTTC. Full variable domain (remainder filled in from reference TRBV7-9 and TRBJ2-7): DTGVSQNPRHKITKRGQNVTFRCDPISEHNRLYWYRQTLGQGPEFLTYFQNEAQLEKSRLLSDRFSAERPKGSFSTLEIQRTEQGDSAMYLCASSLVSQGSYEQYFGPGTRLTVT.

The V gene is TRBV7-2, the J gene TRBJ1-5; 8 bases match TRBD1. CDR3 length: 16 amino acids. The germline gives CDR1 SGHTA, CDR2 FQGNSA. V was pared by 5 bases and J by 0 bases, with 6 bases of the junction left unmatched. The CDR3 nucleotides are TGTGCCAGCAGCATTACAGGGGGTAATAGCAATCAGCCCCAGCATTTT. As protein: CASSITGGNSNQPQHF.

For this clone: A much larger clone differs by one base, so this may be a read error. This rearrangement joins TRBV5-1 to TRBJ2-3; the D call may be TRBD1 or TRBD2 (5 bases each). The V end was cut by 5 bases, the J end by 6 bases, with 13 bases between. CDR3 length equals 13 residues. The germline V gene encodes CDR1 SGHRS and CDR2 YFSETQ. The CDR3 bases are TGCGCCAGCAGGGGGGAAGTCTGCGATACGCAGTATTTT. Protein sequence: CASRGEVCDTQYF.

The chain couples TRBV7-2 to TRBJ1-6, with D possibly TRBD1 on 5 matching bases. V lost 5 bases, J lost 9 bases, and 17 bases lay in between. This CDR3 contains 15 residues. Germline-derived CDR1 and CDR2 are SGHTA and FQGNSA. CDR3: CASSLGRSSASPLHF. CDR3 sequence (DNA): TGTGCCAGCAGCCTGGGACGGTCGTCGGCTTCACCCCTCCACTTT. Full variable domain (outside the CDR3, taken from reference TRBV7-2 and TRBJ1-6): GAGVSQSPSNKVTEKGKDVELRCDPISGHTALYWYRQSLGQGLEFLIYFQGNSAPDKSGLPSDRFSAERTGGSVSTLTIQRTQQEDSAVYLCASSLGRSSASPLHFGNGTRLTVT.

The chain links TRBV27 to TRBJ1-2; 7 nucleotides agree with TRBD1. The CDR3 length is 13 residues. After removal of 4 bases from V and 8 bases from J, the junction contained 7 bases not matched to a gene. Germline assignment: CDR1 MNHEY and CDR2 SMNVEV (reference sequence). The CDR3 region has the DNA TGTGCCAGCAGTTATAGGGACAGTAGAGGCTACACCTTC. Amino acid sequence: CASSYRDSRGYTF.

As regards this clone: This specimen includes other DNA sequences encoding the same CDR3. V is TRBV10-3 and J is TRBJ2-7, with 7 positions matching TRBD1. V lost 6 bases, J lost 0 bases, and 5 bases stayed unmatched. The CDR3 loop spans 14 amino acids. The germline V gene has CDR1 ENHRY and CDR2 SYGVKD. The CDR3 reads CAISGQASSYEQYF. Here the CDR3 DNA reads TGTGCCATCAGCGGACAGGCCTCCTCCTACGAGCAGTACTTC.

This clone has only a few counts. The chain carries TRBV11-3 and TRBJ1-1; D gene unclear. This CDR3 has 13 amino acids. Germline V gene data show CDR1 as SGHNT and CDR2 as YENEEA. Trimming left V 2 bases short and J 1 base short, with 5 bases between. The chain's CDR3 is CASSLWRNTEAFF. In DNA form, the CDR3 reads TGTGCCAGCAGCTTATGGCGGAACACTGAAGCTTTCTTT. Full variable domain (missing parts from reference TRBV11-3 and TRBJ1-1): EAGVVQSPRYKIIEKKQPVAFWCNPISGHNTLYWYLQNLGQGPELLIRYENEEAVDDSQLPKDRFSAERLKGVDSTLKIQPAELGDSAVYLCASSLWRNTEAFFGQGTRLTVV.

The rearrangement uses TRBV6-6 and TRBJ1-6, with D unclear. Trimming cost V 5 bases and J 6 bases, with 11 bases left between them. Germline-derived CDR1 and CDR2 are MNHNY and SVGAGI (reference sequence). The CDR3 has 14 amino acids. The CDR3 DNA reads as TGTGCCAGCAGTCGCCCTGGCCCTAATTCACCCCTCCACTTT. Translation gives CASSRPGPNSPLHF.

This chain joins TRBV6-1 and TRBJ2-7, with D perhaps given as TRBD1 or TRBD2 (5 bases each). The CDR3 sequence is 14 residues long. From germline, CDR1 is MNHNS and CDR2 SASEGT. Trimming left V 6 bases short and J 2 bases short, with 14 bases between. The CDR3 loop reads CASSEGSVPYEQYF. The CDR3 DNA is TGTGCCAGCAGCGAGGGGTCTGTTCCCTACGAGCAGTACTTC.

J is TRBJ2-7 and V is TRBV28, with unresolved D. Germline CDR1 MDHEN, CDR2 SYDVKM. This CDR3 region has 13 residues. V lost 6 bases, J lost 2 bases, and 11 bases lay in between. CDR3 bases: TGTGCCAGCAGCCCAACAAGGACCTACGAGCAGTACTTC. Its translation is CASSPTRTYEQYF.

The CDR3 here is CASTTGQFPGYTF. The CDR3 nucleotides read TGTGCCAGCACCACGGGACAGTTCCCTGGCTACACCTTC. This sequence joins TRBV7-9 and TRBJ1-2; 7 positions match TRBD1. The junction had 9 bases not matched to a gene; V was cut back by 7 bases and J by 7 bases. The germline V gene encodes CDR1 SEHNR and CDR2 FQNEAQ (reference sequence). The CDR3 spans 13 residues.

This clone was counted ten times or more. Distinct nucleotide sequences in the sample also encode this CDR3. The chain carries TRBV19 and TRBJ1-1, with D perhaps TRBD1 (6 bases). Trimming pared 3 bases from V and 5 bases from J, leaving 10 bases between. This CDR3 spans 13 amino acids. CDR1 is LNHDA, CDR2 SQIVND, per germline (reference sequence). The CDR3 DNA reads TGTGCCAGTAGTATCGGACAGAGGACTGAAGCTTTCTTT. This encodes CASSIGQRTEAFF.

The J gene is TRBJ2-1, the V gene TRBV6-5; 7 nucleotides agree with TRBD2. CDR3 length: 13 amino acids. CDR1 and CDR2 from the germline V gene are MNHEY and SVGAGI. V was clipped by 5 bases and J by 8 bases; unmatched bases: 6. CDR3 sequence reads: CASSRDYLDEQFF. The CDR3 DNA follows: TGTGCCAGCAGTCGGGACTATTTAGATGAGCAGTTCTTC.

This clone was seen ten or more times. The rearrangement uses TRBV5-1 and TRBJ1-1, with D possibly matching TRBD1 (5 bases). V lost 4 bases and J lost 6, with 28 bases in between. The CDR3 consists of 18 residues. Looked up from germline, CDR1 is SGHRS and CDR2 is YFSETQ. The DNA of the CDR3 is TGCGCCAGCAGCCTCGGACCGGCTTGGGGGGAAGTCTCGCCTGAAGCTTTCTTT. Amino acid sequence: CASSLGPAWGEVSPEAFF.

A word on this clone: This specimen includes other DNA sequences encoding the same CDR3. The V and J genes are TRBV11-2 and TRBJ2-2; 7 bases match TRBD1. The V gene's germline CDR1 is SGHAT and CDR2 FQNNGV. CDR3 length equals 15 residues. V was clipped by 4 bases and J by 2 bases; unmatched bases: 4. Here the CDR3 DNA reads TGTGCCAGCAGCTCAAACAGGGGCAACACCGGGGAGCTGTTTTTT. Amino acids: CASSSNRGNTGELFF.

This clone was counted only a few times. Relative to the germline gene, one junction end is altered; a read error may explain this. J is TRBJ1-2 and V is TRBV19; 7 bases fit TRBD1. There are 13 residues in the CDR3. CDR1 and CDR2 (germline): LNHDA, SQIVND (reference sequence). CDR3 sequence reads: CASSIRDREGHHF. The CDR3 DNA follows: TGTGCCAGTAGTATCCGCGACAGGGAGGGCCACCACTTC.

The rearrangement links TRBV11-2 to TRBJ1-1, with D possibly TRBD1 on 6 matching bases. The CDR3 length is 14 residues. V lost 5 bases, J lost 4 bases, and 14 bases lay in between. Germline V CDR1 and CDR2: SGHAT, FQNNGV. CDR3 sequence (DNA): TGTGCCAGCAGCATCCAACAGGGAACCACTGAAGCTTTCTTT. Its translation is CASSIQQGTTEAFF.